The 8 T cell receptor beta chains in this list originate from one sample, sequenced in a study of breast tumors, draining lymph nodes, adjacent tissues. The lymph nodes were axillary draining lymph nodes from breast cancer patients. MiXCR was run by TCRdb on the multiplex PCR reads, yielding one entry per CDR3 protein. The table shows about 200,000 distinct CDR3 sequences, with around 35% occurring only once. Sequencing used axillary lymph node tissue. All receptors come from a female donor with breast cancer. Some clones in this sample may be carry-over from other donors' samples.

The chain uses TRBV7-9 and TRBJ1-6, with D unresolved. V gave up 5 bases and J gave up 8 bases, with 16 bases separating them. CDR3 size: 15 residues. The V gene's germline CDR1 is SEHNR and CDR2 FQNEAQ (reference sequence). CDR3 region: CASSPTWARDSPLHF. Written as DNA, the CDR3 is TGTGCCAGCAGCCCTACGTGGGCAAGGGATTCACCCCTCCACTTT.

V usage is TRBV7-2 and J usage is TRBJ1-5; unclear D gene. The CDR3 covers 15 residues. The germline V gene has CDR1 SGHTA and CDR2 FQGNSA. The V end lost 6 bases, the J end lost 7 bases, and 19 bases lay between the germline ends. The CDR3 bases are TGTGCCAGCAGTCGAGGCCGGACGGGTGAACAGCCCCAGCATTTT. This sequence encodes CASSRGRTGEQPQHF.

The CDR3 DNA reads as TGTGCCAGCACCCGTAGGGGGACCCAGTACTTC. As protein: CASTRRGTQYF. This chain joins TRBV2 and TRBJ2-5; weak D call: TRBD1 (5 bases). From germline, CDR1 is SNHLY and CDR2 FYNNEI. V was cut by 7 bases and J by 7 bases, with 10 bases left in between. The CDR3 spans 11 residues.

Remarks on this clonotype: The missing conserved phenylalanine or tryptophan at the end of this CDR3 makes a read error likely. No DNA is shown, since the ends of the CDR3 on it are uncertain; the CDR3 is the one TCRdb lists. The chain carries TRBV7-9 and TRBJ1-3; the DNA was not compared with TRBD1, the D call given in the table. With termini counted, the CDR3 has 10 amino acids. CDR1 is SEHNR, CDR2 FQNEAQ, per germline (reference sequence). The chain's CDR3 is CASSRGQGNT.

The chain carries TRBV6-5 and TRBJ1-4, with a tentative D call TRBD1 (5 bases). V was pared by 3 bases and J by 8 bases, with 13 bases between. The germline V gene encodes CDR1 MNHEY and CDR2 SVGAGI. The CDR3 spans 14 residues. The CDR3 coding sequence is TGTGCCAGCAGTTATGATGCGAGGGACGAAAAACTGTTTTTT. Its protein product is CASSYDARDEKLFF.

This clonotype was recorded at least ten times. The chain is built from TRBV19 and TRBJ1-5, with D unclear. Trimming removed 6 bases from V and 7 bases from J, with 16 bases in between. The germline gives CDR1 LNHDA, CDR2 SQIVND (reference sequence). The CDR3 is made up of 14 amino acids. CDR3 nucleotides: TGTGCCAGTAGCCAAGGTCGAGTAGGACAGCCCCAGCATTTT. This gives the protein CASSQGRVGQPQHF.

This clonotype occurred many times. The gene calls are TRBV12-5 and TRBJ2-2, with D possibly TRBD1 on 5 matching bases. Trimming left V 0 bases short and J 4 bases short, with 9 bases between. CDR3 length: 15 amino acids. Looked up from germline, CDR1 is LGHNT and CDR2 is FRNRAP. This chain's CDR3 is CASGLVQETTGELFF. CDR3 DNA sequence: TGTGCTAGTGGTTTGGTACAGGAAACCACCGGGGAGCTGTTTTTT. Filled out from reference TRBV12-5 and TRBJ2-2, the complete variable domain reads DARVTQTPRHKVTEMGQEVTMRCQPILGHNTVFWYRQTMMQGLELLAYFRNRAPLDDSGMPKDRFSAEMPDATLATLKIQPSEPRDSAVYFCASGLVQETTGELFFGEGSRLTVL.

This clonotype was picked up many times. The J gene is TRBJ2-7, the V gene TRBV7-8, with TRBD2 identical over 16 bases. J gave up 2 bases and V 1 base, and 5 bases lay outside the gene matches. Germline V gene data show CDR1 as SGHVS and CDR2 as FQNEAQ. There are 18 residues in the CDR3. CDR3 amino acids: CASSLVSGTSGGAYEQYF. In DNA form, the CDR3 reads TGTGCCAGCAGCTTAGTTTCCGGGACTAGCGGGGGGGCCTACGAGCAGTACTTC.